This T cell receptor (beta chain) came from a study of early T cells in non-severe SARS-CoV-2 infection (dated by TCRdb to the early 2020s). At the level of the whole study: Because TCR sequencing relied on bulk RNA taken from unsorted whole blood, pairing of alpha and beta chains was not possible. The full study reports these points: VDJdb matching was skewed toward anti-spike CD8 responses and likely underestimated virus-specific expansions by missing private and CD4 specificities.

This clonotype was detected only a few times. What this receptor recognizes is not known. No much larger clonotype is one base removed from it; base qualities were not supplied. The study was a case-control design nested within a healthcare worker cohort in London, UK, with weekly nasopharyngeal swab PCR tests and blood sampling. Healthcare workers were recruited during the week of the UK lockdown, between 23 and 31 March 2020, and followed weekly for up to 16 weeks. The CDR3 runs 13 amino acids, cysteine and phenylalanine included. The retained sequence is limited to the CDR3, 39 bases, with the frame set at the first base. Library method: 5' RACE. The sample was run on a NextSeq 500. In the TCR library protocol, unique molecular identifiers were attached to individual cDNA molecules to correct for PCR bias and sequencing error. Both TCR alpha and beta chains were sequenced, and tight co-correlation was observed between alpha and beta sequence abundances in each sample. In the paper's pipeline: Decombinator V4 was used to annotate TCR sequences for V gene, J gene and CDR3. TCRs were defined as expanded if a significant change between any two time points was detected under a Poisson model with p below 0.0001. Abundances of TCRs were expressed as counts per million after normalisation to the total number of TCRs sequenced in each sample. TRAV1-2 paired with TRAJ12, TRAJ20 or TRAJ33 defined MAIT TCRs, while TRAV10 paired with TRAJ18 defined iNKT TCRs. VDJdb, accessed 1 November 2021, was searched for CMV, EBV and SARS-CoV-2 annotated TCRs, with TCRs annotated for multiple antigens excluded. TCRdb reprocessed the public reads (quality trimming at Q25 with fastp, clone calling with MiXCR) and kept in-frame beta chains. Entries are consolidated by CDR3 protein sequence, retaining the most common genes and DNA. TCRdb's processing, not the authors', yielded these V and J calls. This sample is represented by approximately 71,000 distinct CDR3 sequences; about 11% of them were singletons. Around 6.6% of the sample is held by the ten biggest clonotypes.

This sequence was found in an adult who was a healthcare worker with PCR-confirmed SARS-CoV-2 infection or an uninfected control (not recorded which). The rearrangement combines TRBV3-2 with TRBJ2-7; TRBD2 is the table's D call, not checked against the DNA. TRBV3-2 is deemed a pseudogene. The sequenced sample consisted of whole blood. At the DNA level, the sequence is TGTGCCAGCAGCCAAACCCTAGCGGGAGGGCCGAACTTC. The translation is CASSQTLAGGPNF.